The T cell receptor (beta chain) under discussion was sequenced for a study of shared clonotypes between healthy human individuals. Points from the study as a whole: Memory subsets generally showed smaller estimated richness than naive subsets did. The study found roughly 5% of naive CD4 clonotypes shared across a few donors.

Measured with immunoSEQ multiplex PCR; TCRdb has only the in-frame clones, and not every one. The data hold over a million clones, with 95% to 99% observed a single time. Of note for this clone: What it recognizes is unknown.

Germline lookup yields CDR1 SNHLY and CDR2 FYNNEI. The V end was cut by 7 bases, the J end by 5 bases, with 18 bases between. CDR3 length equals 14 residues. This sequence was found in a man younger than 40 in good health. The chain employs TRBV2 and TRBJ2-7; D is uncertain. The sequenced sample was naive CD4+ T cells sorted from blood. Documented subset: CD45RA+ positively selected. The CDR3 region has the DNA TGTGCCAGCAACGTCCGGGCAGGCAGGAACGAGCAGTACTTC. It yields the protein CASNVRAGRNEQYF.